This TCR beta chain was obtained from a study of blood T cell repertoires in COVID-19. The overall study: Collection of acute and convalescent COVID-19 samples took place in the United States, Italy and Spain.

The protocol was immunoSEQ multiplex PCR, while the TCRdb copy is restricted to in-frame clones and leaves out a portion. The table has about 58,000 clones, about 78% seen once. The CDR3 is made up of 18 amino acids. Per germline, CDR1 SGHRS and CDR2 YFSETQ. V trimming: 0 bases; J trimming: 2 bases; junction bases outside the gene matches: 11. This clonotype was sampled from a human donor in a cohort sampled during active COVID-19. This chain uses TRBV5-1 with TRBJ2-5; 9 bases fit TRBD2. Sequenced: peripheral blood. This CDR3 is CASSLAAGGPFRQETQYF. In DNA form, the CDR3 reads TGCGCCAGCAGCTTGGCAGCGGGGGGCCCTTTTAGACAAGAGACCCAGTACTTC.